This T cell receptor (beta chain) derives from a study of T cell responses to AZD1222 COVID-19 vaccine. Profiling relied on immunoSEQ multiplex PCR, and the TCRdb table lists in-frame clones only, not all of them. The sample has 150,000 to 200,000 clones; approximately 94% are singletons. This clone was observed a single time. Germline values: CDR1 GTSNPN, CDR2 SVGIG (reference sequence). CDR3 length equals 13 residues. V was clipped by 0 bases and J by 4 bases, with 7 bases between them. This TCR was recovered from an adult who received the AZD1222 COVID-19 vaccine. Here the sequenced sample was peripheral blood, taken 28 days after the second AZD1222 dose. The V and J genes are TRBV30 and TRBJ1-3; a weak D match, TRBD1 (5 bases). In nucleotides, the CDR3 is TGTGCCTGGAGTGTACAGGTCGGAAACACCATATATTTT. Its protein is CAWSVQVGNTIYF.